The entry below describes one T cell receptor beta chain. This entry is derived from a study of blood T cell repertoires in COVID-19. Study-level information: The United States, Italy and Spain provided the acute and convalescent COVID-19 samples. The analysed material was cDNA or gDNA that came from T cells, B-cell-depleted T cells, or PBMCs.

Original handling: Amplification with reference gene primers provided the estimates of nucleated cell counts. The repertoire was sequenced with immunoSEQ multiplex PCR; TCRdb's copy has only in-frame clones and lacks some. From that table come the V and J calls and clone size; the DNA was used to work out D and trimming. The table records roughly 390,000 clones, 85% of them present only once. In germline, CDR1 is KGHDR, CDR2 SFDVKD. The CDR3 consists of 16 residues. V was trimmed by 9 bases and J by 5 bases, leaving 22 bases between them. Sequences were obtained from peripheral blood. The chain uses TRBV24-1 and TRBJ1-5, with no clear D. This sequence was found in a woman aged 18-35 years with acute or convalescent COVID-19. The CDR3 bases are TGTGCCACCGAGGGTAGTGGGGTGAATCAGGATCAGCCCCAGCATTTT. It is translated as CATEGSGVNQDQPQHF.